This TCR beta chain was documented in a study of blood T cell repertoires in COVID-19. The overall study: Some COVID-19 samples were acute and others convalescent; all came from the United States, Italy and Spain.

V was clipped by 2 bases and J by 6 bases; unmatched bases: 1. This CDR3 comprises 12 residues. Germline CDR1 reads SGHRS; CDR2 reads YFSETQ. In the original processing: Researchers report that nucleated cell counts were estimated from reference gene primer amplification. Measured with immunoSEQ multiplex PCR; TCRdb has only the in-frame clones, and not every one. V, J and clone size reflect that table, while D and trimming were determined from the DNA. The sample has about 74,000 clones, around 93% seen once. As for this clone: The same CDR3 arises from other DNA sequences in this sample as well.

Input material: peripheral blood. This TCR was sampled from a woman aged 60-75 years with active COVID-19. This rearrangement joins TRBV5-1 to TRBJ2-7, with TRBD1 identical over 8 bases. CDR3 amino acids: CASSLQGGEQYF. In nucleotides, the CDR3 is TGCGCCAGCAGCTTACAGGGGGGCGAGCAGTACTTC.